One and the same sample provided the 2 T cell receptor beta chains below, sequenced in a study of T cells in Graves' hyperthyroidism and ophthalmopathy. Amplification of TCR beta CDR3 regions used RNA as the template. Using the HTBI primer set, a first-round RT-PCR was run on the TCR CDR3. TCRdb re-derived calls from the multiplex PCR reads in MiXCR, one entry per CDR3 protein. The sample includes more than 500,000 distinct CDR3 sequences, roughly 16% seen only once; the top ten take around 28%. Sequencing was performed on blood. Every receptor here comes from a woman under 40 with Graves' ophthalmopathy.

V and J are TRBV11-2 and TRBJ1-2, with D tentatively TRBD1 (5 bases). Germline lookup yields CDR1 SGHAT and CDR2 FQNNGV. The CDR3 loop spans 14 amino acids. V gave up 6 bases and J gave up 5 bases, with 16 bases separating them. The DNA for the CDR3 is TGTGCCAGCAGTTCCATGTACAGGAGTTATGGCTACACCTTC. This translates into CASSSMYRSYGYTF.

This clonotype was counted between two and nine times. This chain connects TRBV24-1 to TRBJ1-1, with a possible D match to TRBD1 (5 bases). The CDR3 loop spans 14 amino acids. CDR1 is KGHDR, CDR2 SFDVKD, per germline. V lost 7 bases to trimming and J lost 0 bases, with 11 bases between them. This CDR3 is CATRDGGLNTEAFF. As DNA, the CDR3 is TGTGCCACCAGGGATGGGGGATTGAACACTGAAGCTTTCTTT.